This TCR beta chain came from a study of molecular identifiers for immune sequencing clone quantification. Findings and caveats of the study: Naive cells had under 1% of molecules in clones above 20 RNA copies, effectors over 99%.

In the case of this clonotype: As yet, its antigen is unknown. A much larger clonotype is one base distant, so this may be a read error.

TCRdb fed the PCR reads into MiXCR, producing one record per CDR3 protein. Among under 350,000 distinct CDR3 sequences, roughly a quarter were seen once, and the ten largest hold 0.65% to 0.95%. The CDR3 length is 14 residues. V dropped 5 bases and J dropped 2; count of bases not matched to a gene: 3. In germline, CDR1 is SEHNR, CDR2 FQNEAQ (reference sequence). Libraries of naive CD8 T cells were made from roughly 20,000 to 1,000,000 sorted cells. They used 10%, 30% or 50% RNA. The sorting of naive CD8 T cells used the CD8+CD4-CCR7+CD45RA+ phenotype. This sequence was found in a human donor in good health. Some libraries in this study had Jurkat cell RNA spiked in. The rearrangement uses TRBV7-9 and TRBJ2-5; 9 nucleotides align to TRBD1. Specimen: naive CD8+ T cells from blood, with Jurkat cell RNA spiked in. Subset indicated: FACS-sorted CD8+CD4-CCR7+CD45RA+ naive T cells. The CDR3 here is CASSADRGQETQYF. In DNA, the CDR3 is TGTGCCAGCAGCGCCGACAGGGGGCAAGAGACCCAGTACTTC.